The entry below describes one T cell receptor (beta chain). The V end lost 4 bases, the J end lost 8 bases, and 12 bases lay between the germline ends. The germline V gene encodes CDR1 LGHDT and CDR2 YNNKEL (reference sequence). The CDR3 loop spans 13 amino acids. The data stem from a study of glioma-infiltrating T cells. Using RNA template, CDR3s of TCR alpha and beta were amplified with iRepertoire arm-PCR. From the multiplex PCR reads, TCRdb called clonotypes with MiXCR, one entry per CDR3 protein. The data hold 170,000 or so distinct CDR3 sequences, with around 45% observed a single time. The clonotype comes from a human donor with low-grade glioma or glioblastoma, undergoing nonglioma brain surgery, or in good health (not recorded which). The chain recombines TRBV3-1 with TRBJ2-1; tentative D call: TRBD1 (6 bases). The sequencing input was glioma tissue, nonneoplastic brain tissue, or PBMCs (not recorded which). In DNA form, the CDR3 reads TGTGCCAGCAGCCGGGCAGGGGTCGATGAGCAGTTCTTC. Amino acids: CASSRAGVDEQFF.